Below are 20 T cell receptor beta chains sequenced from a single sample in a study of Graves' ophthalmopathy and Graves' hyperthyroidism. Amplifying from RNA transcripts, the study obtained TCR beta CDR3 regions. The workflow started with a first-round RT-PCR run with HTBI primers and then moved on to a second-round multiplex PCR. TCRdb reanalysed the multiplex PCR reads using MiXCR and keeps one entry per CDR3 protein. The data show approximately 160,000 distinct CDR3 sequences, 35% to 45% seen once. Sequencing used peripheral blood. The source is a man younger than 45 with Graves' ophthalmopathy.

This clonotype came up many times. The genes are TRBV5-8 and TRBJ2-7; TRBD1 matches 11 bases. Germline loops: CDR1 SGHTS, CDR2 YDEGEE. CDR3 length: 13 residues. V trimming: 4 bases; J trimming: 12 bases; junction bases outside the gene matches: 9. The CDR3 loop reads CASSPRDRGDRYF. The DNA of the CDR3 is TGTGCCAGCAGCCCCCGGGACAGGGGGGACCGGTACTTC.

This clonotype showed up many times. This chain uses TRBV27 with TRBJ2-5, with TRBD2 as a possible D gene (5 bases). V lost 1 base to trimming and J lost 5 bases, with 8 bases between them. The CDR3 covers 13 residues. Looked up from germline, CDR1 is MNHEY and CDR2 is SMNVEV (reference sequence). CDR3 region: CASSLLERETQYF. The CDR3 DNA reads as TGTGCCAGCAGTTTATTGGAGCGGGAGACCCAGTACTTC.

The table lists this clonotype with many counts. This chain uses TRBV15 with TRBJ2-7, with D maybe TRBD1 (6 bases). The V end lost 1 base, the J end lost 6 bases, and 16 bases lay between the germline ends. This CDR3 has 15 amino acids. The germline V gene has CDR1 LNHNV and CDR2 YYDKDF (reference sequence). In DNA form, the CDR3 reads TGTGCCACCAGCAGAGGGGACACAACTTCTGGCGAGCAGTACTTC. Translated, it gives CATSRGDTTSGEQYF.

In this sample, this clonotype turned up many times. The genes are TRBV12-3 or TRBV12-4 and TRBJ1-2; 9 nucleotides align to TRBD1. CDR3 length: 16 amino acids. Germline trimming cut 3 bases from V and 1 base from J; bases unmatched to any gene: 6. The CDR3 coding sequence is TGTGCCAGCAGTTTTCCGAACAGGGGGCTTAACTATGGCTACACCTTC. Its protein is CASSFPNRGLNYGYTF.

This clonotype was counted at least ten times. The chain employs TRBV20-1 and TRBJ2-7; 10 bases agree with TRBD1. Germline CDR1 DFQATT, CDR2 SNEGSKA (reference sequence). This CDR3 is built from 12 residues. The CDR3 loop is CSGTGVSYEQYF. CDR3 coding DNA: TGCAGCGGGACAGGGGTCTCCTACGAGCAGTACTTC.

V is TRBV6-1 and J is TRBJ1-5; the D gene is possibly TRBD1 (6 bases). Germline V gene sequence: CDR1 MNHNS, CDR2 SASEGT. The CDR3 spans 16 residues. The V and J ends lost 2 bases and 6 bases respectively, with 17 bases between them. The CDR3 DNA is TGTGCCAGCAGTGAAAGGCCGAAGGGGGGGCTTCAGCCCCAGCATTTT. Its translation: CASSERPKGGLQPQHF.

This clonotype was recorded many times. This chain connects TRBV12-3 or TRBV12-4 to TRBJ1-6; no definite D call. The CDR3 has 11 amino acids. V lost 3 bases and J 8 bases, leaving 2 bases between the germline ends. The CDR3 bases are TGTGCCAGCAGTTTCGATTCACCCCTCCACTTT. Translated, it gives CASSFDSPLHF.

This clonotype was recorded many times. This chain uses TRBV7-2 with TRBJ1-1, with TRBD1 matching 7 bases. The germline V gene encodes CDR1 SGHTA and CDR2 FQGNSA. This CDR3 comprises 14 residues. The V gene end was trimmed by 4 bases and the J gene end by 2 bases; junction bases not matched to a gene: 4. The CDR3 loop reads CASSSDRANTEAFF. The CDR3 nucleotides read TGTGCCAGCAGCTCTGACAGGGCTAACACTGAAGCTTTCTTT.

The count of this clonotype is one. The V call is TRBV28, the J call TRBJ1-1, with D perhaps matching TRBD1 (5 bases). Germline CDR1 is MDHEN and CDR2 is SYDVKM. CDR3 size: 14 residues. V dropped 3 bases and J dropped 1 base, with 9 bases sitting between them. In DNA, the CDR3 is TGTGCCAGCAGTTTCCCAGGGACGAACACTGAAGCTTTCTTT. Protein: CASSFPGTNTEAFF.

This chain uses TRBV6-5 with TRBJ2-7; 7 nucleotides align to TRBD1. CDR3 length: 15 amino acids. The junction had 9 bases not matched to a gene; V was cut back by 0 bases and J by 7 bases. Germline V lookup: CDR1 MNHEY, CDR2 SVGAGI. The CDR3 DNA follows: TGTGCCAGCAGTTACTCCTGGACAGGTGAAGGGGAGCAGTACTTC. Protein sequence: CASSYSWTGEGEQYF.

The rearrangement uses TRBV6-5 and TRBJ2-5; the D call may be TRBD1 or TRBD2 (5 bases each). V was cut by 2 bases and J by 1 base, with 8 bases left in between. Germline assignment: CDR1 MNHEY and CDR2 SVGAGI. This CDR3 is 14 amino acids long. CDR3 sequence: CASSYGGFQETQYF. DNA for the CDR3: TGTGCCAGCAGTTACGGGGGTTTCCAAGAGACCCAGTACTTC.

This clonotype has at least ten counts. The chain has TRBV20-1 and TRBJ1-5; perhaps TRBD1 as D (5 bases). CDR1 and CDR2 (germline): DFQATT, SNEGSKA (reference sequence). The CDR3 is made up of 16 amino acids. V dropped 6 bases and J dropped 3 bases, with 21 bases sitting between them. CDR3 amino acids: CSAADSGGRDNQPQHF. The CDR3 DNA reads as TGCAGTGCCGCCGACTCTGGGGGTCGGGACAATCAGCCCCAGCATTTT.

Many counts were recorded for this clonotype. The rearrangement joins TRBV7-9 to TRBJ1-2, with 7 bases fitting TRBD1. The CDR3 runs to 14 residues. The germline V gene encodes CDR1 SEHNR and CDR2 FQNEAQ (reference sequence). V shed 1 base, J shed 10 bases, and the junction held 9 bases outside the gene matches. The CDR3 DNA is TGTGCCAGCAGCTTAGGGCCCGCTACAGGGGACTACACCTTC. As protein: CASSLGPATGDYTF.

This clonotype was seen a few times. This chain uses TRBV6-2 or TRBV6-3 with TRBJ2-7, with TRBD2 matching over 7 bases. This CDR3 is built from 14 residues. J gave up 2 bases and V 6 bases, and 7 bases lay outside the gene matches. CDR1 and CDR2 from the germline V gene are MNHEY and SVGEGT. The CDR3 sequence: CASSPASGAYEQYF. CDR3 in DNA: TGTGCCAGCAGCCCAGCTAGCGGAGCCTACGAGCAGTACTTC.

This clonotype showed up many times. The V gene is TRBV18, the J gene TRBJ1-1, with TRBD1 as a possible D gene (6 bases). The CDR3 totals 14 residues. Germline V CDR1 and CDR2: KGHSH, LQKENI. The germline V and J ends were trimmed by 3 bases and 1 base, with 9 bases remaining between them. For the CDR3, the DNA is TGTGCCAGCTCACCGACGACAGGGAACACTGAAGCTTTCTTT. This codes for CASSPTTGNTEAFF.

The CDR3 reads CASSKSDGTYEQYF. In DNA form, the CDR3 reads TGTGCCAGCAGCAAGAGTGACGGTACCTACGAGCAGTACTTC. V and J are TRBV12-3 or TRBV12-4 and TRBJ2-7; D uncertain. The germline V and J ends were trimmed by 6 bases and 2 bases, with 14 bases remaining between them. The CDR3 runs 14 residues.

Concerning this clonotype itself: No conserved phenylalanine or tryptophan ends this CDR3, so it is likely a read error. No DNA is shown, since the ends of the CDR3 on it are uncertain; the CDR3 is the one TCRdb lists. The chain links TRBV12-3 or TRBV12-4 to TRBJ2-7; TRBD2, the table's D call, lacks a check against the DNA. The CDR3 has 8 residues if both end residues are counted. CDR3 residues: CASSPLAG.

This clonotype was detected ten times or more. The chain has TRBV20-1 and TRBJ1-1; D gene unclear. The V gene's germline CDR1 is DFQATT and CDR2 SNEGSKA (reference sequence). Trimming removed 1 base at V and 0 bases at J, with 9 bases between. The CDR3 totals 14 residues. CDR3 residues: CSARVAQMNTEAFF. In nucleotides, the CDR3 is TGCAGTGCTAGAGTGGCCCAAATGAACACTGAAGCTTTCTTT.

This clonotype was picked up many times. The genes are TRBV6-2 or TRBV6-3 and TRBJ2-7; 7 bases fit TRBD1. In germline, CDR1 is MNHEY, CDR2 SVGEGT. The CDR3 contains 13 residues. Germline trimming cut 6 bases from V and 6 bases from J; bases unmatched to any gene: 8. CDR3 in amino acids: CASSPGTVSEQYF. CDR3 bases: TGTGCCAGCAGCCCAGGGACAGTCTCCGAGCAGTACTTC.

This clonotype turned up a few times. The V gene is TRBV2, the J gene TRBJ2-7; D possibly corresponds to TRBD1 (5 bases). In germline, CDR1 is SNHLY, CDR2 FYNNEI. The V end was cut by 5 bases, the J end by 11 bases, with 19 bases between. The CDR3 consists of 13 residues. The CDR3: CASSPLVVSREYF. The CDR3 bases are TGTGCCAGCAGTCCCCTAGTGGTGAGCAGGGAGTACTTC.